This TCR beta chain was observed in a study of T cell responses to AZD1222 COVID-19 vaccine. Across the study: Pooled samples include second doses given at about 4 or 12 weeks.

Trimming stripped 2 bases from V and 1 base from J, with 5 bases between. The V gene's germline CDR1 is SGHTA and CDR2 FQGNSA. The CDR3 loop spans 14 amino acids. As regards this clone: Its specificity is unknown.

Overall study findings and caveats: Among spike-specific TCRs, nearly half reportedly target unmutated variant regions. Breadth and depth of Spike-specific TCRs rose after two AZD1222 doses. It was only after the peak T cell response that any repertoires were sampled.

Repertoires were generated with immunoSEQ multiplex PCR, while TCRdb's copy carries only in-frame clones and drops some. The sample lists 100,000 to 150,000 clones; roughly 94% were seen once. This TCR was recovered from an adult in good health. Specimen: peripheral blood, collected on day 0 of AZD1222 vaccination. The J gene is TRBJ2-2, the V gene TRBV7-2; TRBD2 might be the D (5 bases). The CDR3 DNA sequence: TGTGCCAGCAGCTTACGGGAGAACACCGGGGAGCTGTTTTTT. Amino acids: CASSLRENTGELFF.